These 27 T cell receptor beta chains share one sample of origin, sequenced in a study of blood T cells in healthy people across ages. Alongside a J-beta primer mix, a sample-barcoded 5' primer served in a second PCR lasting about 6 to 11 cycles. TCRdb itself ran the 5' RACE reads through MiXCR, one entry per CDR3 protein. This sample carries about a million distinct CDR3 sequences, roughly 47% of them seen once, and the ten largest clones take about 20%. The sample was blood. The source is a woman aged 55-70 years in good health.

The genes are TRBV15 and TRBJ1-4; 7 bases map to TRBD1. The V and J ends lost 3 bases and 7 bases, in that order; junction bases with no gene match: 8. Looked up from germline, CDR1 is LNHNV and CDR2 is YYDKDF (reference sequence). CDR3 length: 15 residues. CDR3 DNA sequence: TGTGCCACCAGCAGCCGACAGGGTCTGGGTGAAAAACTGTTTTTT. This sequence encodes CATSSRQGLGEKLFF.

This clonotype was detected only once. An end of the junction differs from the germline gene, which may be a read error. This chain joins TRBV20-1 and TRBJ2-1; 15 positions agree with TRBD2. The CDR3 has 15 residues. Germline CDR1 and CDR2: DFQATT and SNEGSKA (reference sequence). The CDR3 reads CSARVGTSGRNEQFF. The CDR3 region has the DNA TGCAGTGCAAGAGTAGGGACTAGCGGGAGGAATGAGCAGTTCTTC.

CDR3: CASQAWGGGYEQYF. CDR3 DNA sequence: TGTGCCAGCCAAGCGTGGGGAGGGGGCTACGAGCAGTACTTC. V is TRBV27 and J is TRBJ2-7; a possible D gene is TRBD2 (7 bases). The CDR3 consists of 14 residues. The germline V and J ends were trimmed by 8 bases and 3 bases, with 17 bases remaining between them. Germline CDR1 is MNHEY and CDR2 is SMNVEV (reference sequence).

The CDR3 reads CSARGPGERKLTDTQYF. The CDR3 bases are TGCAGTGCTAGAGGCCCCGGGGAGCGCAAGCTCACAGATACGCAGTACTTC. The chain joins TRBV20-1 to TRBJ2-5; tentative D call: TRBD2 (5 bases). Trimming took off 1 base at V and 11 bases at J, with 29 bases between the two ends. The germline CDR1 and CDR2 sequences are DFQATT and SNEGSKA (reference sequence). The CDR3 consists of 17 residues.

This clonotype has only a few counts. The chain employs TRBV7-2 and TRBJ2-1, with 9 bases that match TRBD2. Losses at the gene ends were 1 base for V and 8 bases for J; bases not matched to a gene: 6. Germline V gene sequence: CDR1 SGHTA, CDR2 FQGNSA. This CDR3 is built from 15 residues. The CDR3 DNA is TGTGCCAGCAGCTTAGTAGGGACTAGCCCCGATGAGCAGTTCTTC. Protein product: CASSLVGTSPDEQFF.

The V call is TRBV5-6, the J call TRBJ2-4, with TRBD1 identical over 10 bases. The better agreement between TRBJ2-7 and the DNA end casts doubt on the J call. CDR3 length equals 14 residues. The V gene's germline CDR1 is SGHDT and CDR2 YYEEEE. The DNA for the CDR3 is TGTGCCAGCATCCGGGACAGGGGATTTTACGAGCAGTACTTC. This translates into CASIRDRGFYEQYF.

This chain connects TRBV6-2 or TRBV6-3 to TRBJ2-5; D tentatively fits TRBD1 or TRBD2 (5 bases each). The DNA end is a closer match to TRBJ2-7, so the J assignment may be wrong. The CDR3 length is 14 residues. Germline V lookup: CDR1 MNHEY, CDR2 SVGEGT. CDR3 amino acids: CASSYGTDPSEQYF. DNA of the CDR3: TGTGCCAGCAGTTACGGGACGGACCCCTCCGAGCAGTACTTC.

The chain couples TRBV28 to TRBJ2-2; weak D call: TRBD1 (5 bases). The germline CDR1 and CDR2 sequences are MDHEN and SYDVKM. The CDR3 runs to 18 residues. The germline V and J ends were trimmed by 3 bases and 5 bases, with 22 bases remaining between them. The CDR3 DNA is TGTGCCAGCAGTTTCCCCCAGGGTAGCCGTCGACGGACCGGGGAGCTGTTTTTT. Its protein is CASSFPQGSRRRTGELFF.

This clonotype occurred once. The CDR3 DNA is TGTGCCAGCAGCCCTGGGACCTACAGGGGGCGTCTGAACACTGAAGCTTTCTTT. The encoded protein is CASSPGTYRGRLNTEAFF. This chain uses TRBV27 with TRBJ1-1, with TRBD1 matching 9 bases. Germline values: CDR1 MNHEY, CDR2 SMNVEV (reference sequence). V lost 6 bases to trimming and J lost 0 bases; unmatched junction nucleotides: 14. This CDR3 has 18 amino acids.

V and J are TRBV27 and TRBJ2-1; D is undetermined. Judging by the DNA end, TRBJ2-7 fits better; the J call may be wrong. The length of the CDR3 is 15 residues. Looked up from germline, CDR1 is MNHEY and CDR2 is SMNVEV (reference sequence). The CDR3 spells CASSLVQSSYNEQYF. DNA for the CDR3: TGTGCCAGCAGTTTGGTTCAGAGCTCCTACAATGAGCAGTACTTC.

The chain employs TRBV6-2 or TRBV6-3 and TRBJ2-1; 10 positions agree with TRBD2. Trimming took 6 bases from V and 6 from J; bases not matched to a gene: 14. This CDR3 is built from 17 residues. Germline V gene data show CDR1 as MNHEY and CDR2 as SVGEGT. CDR3 sequence (DNA): TGTGCCAGCAGATCCAATAGCGGGAGGCACCTGGGCAATGAGCAGTTCTTC. This translates into CASRSNSGRHLGNEQFF.

This chain connects TRBV3-1 to TRBJ1-1; the D gene is possibly TRBD1 (5 bases). Germline V gene sequence: CDR1 LGHDT, CDR2 YNNKEL (reference sequence). The V and J ends lost 1 base and 7 bases respectively, with 10 bases between them. This CDR3 is 13 amino acids long. The DNA of the CDR3 is TGTGCCAGCAGCCAAGGAAGGCAGGGTGAAGCTTTCTTT. Amino acids: CASSQGRQGEAFF.

This chain connects TRBV12-3 or TRBV12-4 to TRBJ1-2, with D perhaps TRBD1 (5 bases). Trimming removed 6 bases from V and 3 bases from J, with 17 bases in between. The CDR3 extends over 15 amino acids. This CDR3 is CASSPVGLVDYGYTF. CDR3 bases: TGTGCCAGCAGCCCAGTGGGGCTCGTGGACTATGGCTACACCTTC.

A few counts support this clonotype. As DNA, the CDR3 is TGCAGTGCTACCCAGACTAGCGGGAGGGCAAATGAGCAGTTCTTC. This sequence encodes CSATQTSGRANEQFF. This rearrangement joins TRBV20-1 to TRBJ2-1; 14 nucleotides align to TRBD2. Germline values: CDR1 DFQATT, CDR2 SNEGSKA (reference sequence). V trimming: 4 bases; J trimming: 7 bases; junction bases outside the gene matches: 6. The CDR3 totals 15 residues.

This clonotype was seen only a few times. This sequence joins TRBV5-1 and TRBJ2-5, with TRBD2 identical over 11 bases. J gave up 5 bases and V 4 bases, and 7 bases lay outside the gene matches. Germline CDR1 reads SGHRS; CDR2 reads YFSETQ. The CDR3 has 15 residues. This chain's CDR3 is CASSPRLAGRETQYF. The CDR3 bases are TGCGCCAGCAGCCCCAGACTAGCGGGAAGGGAGACCCAGTACTTC. Filled out from reference TRBV5-1 and TRBJ2-5, the complete variable domain reads KAGVTQTPRYLIKTRGQQVTLSCSPISGHRSVSWYQQTPGQGLQFLFEYFSETQRNKGNFPGRFSGRQFSNSRSEMNVSTLELGDSALYLCASSPRLAGRETQYFGPGTRLLVL.

The chain joins TRBV12-5 to TRBJ2-3; D gene uncertain. The V gene's germline CDR1 is LGHNT and CDR2 FRNRAP. V lost 5 bases, J lost 5 bases, and 11 bases lay in between. This CDR3 is 13 amino acids long. CDR3 sequence: CASGPYHGDTQYF. In DNA, the CDR3 is TGTGCTAGTGGTCCGTACCACGGAGATACGCAGTATTTT.

This chain links TRBV12-3 or TRBV12-4 with TRBJ1-6; D ambiguous. The ends were cut back, 7 bases at V and 6 bases at J, with 13 bases in the middle. CDR3 length equals 14 residues. DNA for the CDR3: TGTGCCAGCAATCGACGGGGAGGTAATTCACCCCTCCACTTT. Its protein is CASNRRGGNSPLHF.

The chain links TRBV5-1 to TRBJ2-7; D may be TRBD2 (6 bases). V lost 0 bases, J lost 3 bases, and 25 bases lay in between. Germline values: CDR1 SGHRS, CDR2 YFSETQ. The CDR3 is 19 residues long. CDR3 sequence reads: CASSLGGRLLADTIYEQYF. DNA of the CDR3: TGCGCCAGCAGCTTGGGGGGCAGGTTACTAGCAGACACTATCTACGAGCAGTACTTC.

This clonotype was detected only a few times. The chain combines TRBV11-1 with TRBJ2-6, with D uncertain. The CDR3 has 16 amino acids. The V end lost 5 bases, the J end lost 1 base, and 12 bases lay between the germline ends. Germline values: CDR1 SGHAT, CDR2 FQDESV (reference sequence). The CDR3 coding sequence is TGTGCCAGCAGCCCGGGTCTGCATTCTGGGGCCAACGTCCTGACTTTC. It is translated as CASSPGLHSGANVLTF.

This CDR3 reads CASSPGGSGIRETQYF. CDR3 nucleotide sequence: TGTGCCAGCAGCCCTGGAGGTAGCGGGATACGAGAGACCCAGTACTTC. V usage is TRBV7-9 and J usage is TRBJ2-7; TRBD2 matches 8 bases. The end of the DNA aligns better with TRBJ2-5, so the J call may be wrong. The CDR3 runs to 16 residues. Germline V CDR1 and CDR2: SEHNR, FQNEAQ (reference sequence).

The sample holds one count of this clonotype. V gene TRBV6-2 or TRBV6-3 combines with J gene TRBJ1-5; no reliable D call. The CDR3 consists of 13 residues. The germline CDR1 and CDR2 sequences are MNHEY and SVGEGT. Between the trimmed V and J ends, which lost 5 bases and 5 bases, there was a span of 10 bases. The CDR3 DNA reads TGTGCCAGCAGTGTGGACTTACATCAGCCCCAGCATTTT. Amino acids: CASSVDLHQPQHF.

This chain uses TRBV7-9 with TRBJ2-5; 9 positions match TRBD1. The V gene's germline CDR1 is SEHNR and CDR2 FQNEAQ (reference sequence). This CDR3 is 15 amino acids long. V was clipped by 5 bases and J by 5 bases; unmatched bases: 9. This CDR3 is CASSPWDRARETQYF. The CDR3 coding sequence is TGTGCCAGCAGCCCATGGGACAGGGCGAGGGAGACCCAGTACTTC.

This chain connects TRBV7-9 to TRBJ1-2; D ambiguous. Trimming removed 7 bases from V and 8 bases from J, with 11 bases in between. The CDR3 spans 11 residues. Germline CDR1 is SEHNR and CDR2 is FQNEAQ (reference sequence). Here the CDR3 DNA reads TGTGCCAGCACTCGGCGGCGGGGCTACACCTTC. Translating gives CASTRRRGYTF.

The table lists this clonotype with a count of one. The chain's CDR3 is CASSFSGRAENIQYF. The CDR3 DNA is TGTGCCAGCAGCTTTAGCGGGAGGGCCGAAAACATTCAGTACTTC. The rearrangement joins TRBV11-2 to TRBJ2-5, with 11 bases identical to TRBD2. The J call is in doubt because the DNA end fits TRBJ2-4 better. From germline, CDR1 is SGHAT and CDR2 FQNNGV. The CDR3 totals 15 residues.

The V gene is TRBV6-2 or TRBV6-3, the J gene TRBJ2-1, with TRBD1 identical over 9 bases. The CDR3 contains 16 residues. CDR1 and CDR2 from the germline V gene are MNHEY and SVGEGT. V shed 4 bases and J 6 bases; nucleotides not matched to a gene: 10. The CDR3 coding sequence is TGTGCCAGCAGTTGGTCCGGGACAGGGCCCACCAATGAGCAGTTCTTC. Amino acid sequence: CASSWSGTGPTNEQFF.

Worth noting for this clonotype: A much larger clone sits a single nucleotide away, making a read error possible. This sequence joins TRBV29-1 and TRBJ2-5; 13 bases fit TRBD2. Germline CDR1 SQVTM, CDR2 ANQGSEA. The CDR3 runs to 14 residues. V lost 7 bases to trimming and J lost 5 bases; unmatched junction nucleotides: 7. CDR3 in amino acids: CSALSTSGRETQYF. CDR3 DNA: TGCAGCGCACTATCGACTAGCGGGAGGGAGACCCAGTACTTC. Drawing the rest from reference TRBV29-1 and TRBJ2-5, the complete variable domain is SAVISQKPSRDICQRGTSLTIQCQVDSQVTMMFWYRQQPGQSLTLIATANQGSEATYESGFVIDKFPISRPNLTFSTLTVSNMSPEDSSIYLCSALSTSGRETQYFGPGTRLLVL.

This clonotype was detected a few times. The genes are TRBV3-1 and TRBJ1-2; TRBD1 matches at 10 bases. This CDR3 spans 14 amino acids. V was clipped by 0 bases and J by 7 bases; unmatched bases: 2. CDR1 is LGHDT, CDR2 YNNKEL, per germline (reference sequence). For the CDR3, the DNA is TGTGCCAGCAGCCAAGAGGACAGGGGGGGTGGCTACACCTTC. This codes for CASSQEDRGGGYTF.